The clone carrying this T cell receptor (beta chain) was recorded at least ten times. A unique molecular identifier was carried by every single TCR cDNA molecule. TCRdb called the 5' RACE reads again in MiXCR, with one record for every CDR3 protein. This table holds approximately 52,000 distinct CDR3 sequences, approximately 5% found once. As to time point: sample taken at primary tumor resection. The sample is drawn from a study of spatial heterogeneity in lung cancer. V shed 0 bases, J shed 0 bases, and the junction held 2 bases outside the gene matches. CDR1 SGHRS and CDR2 YFSETQ come from the germline V gene. CDR3 length: 17 residues.

The chain links TRBV5-1 to TRBJ2-3; 12 bases match TRBD2. Specimen: PBMCs, collected at surgery. This TCR came from a male donor with early-stage non-small cell lung cancer. The CDR3 protein is CASSLVTSGRSTDTQYF. For the CDR3, the DNA is TGCGCCAGCAGCTTGGTGACTAGCGGGAGAAGCACAGATACGCAGTATTTT.